This T cell receptor (beta chain) is drawn from a study of blood T cell repertoires in COVID-19. Under the authors' procedure: Reference gene primer amplification gave nucleated cell count estimates. The assay was immunoSEQ multiplex PCR, and TCRdb's table has in-frame clones only and misses some. V and J calls and clone size are copied from that table; D and trimming were computed from the DNA. The sample gives 350,000 to 550,000 clones, approximately 90% of which show up once; 1.1% is in the top ten. This CDR3 has 14 residues. Germline lookup yields CDR1 SEHNR and CDR2 FQNEAQ (reference sequence). The trim removed 3 bases at V and 9 bases at J, leaving 6 bases unmatched.

The genes are TRBV7-9 and TRBJ2-1; 9 bases are shared with TRBD2. Sequencing was performed on PBMCs or T cells enriched from blood (not recorded which). The source of this sequence is a man aged 25 to 45 who had recovered from COVID-19. CDR3 nucleotide sequence: TGTGCCAGCAGCTTGGAACTAGCGGGTACTGAGCAGTTCTTC. Encoded protein: CASSLELAGTEQFF.